These T cell receptor beta chains were read from a single sample in a study of T cells in Graves' hyperthyroidism and ophthalmopathy. Each CDR3 protein gets one entry after TCRdb re-called the multiplex PCR reads with MiXCR. This table has under 750,000 distinct CDR3 sequences, 18% appearing once. Sequenced: blood. The source of these receptors is a woman between 50 and 59 years old with Graves' hyperthyroidism that later progressed to Graves' ophthalmopathy. CDR3s include the opening cysteine and the closing phenylalanine or tryptophan.

V gene,J gene,CDR3 protein
TRBV29-1,TRBJ1-2,CSVEKAAGTNYGYTF
TRBV7-9,TRBJ1-2,CASSSGGTGVNGYTF
TRBV5-1,TRBJ1-2,CASSLGGNGYTF
TRBV12-3/TRBV12-4,TRBJ1-6,CASSLSPGGNSDYNSPLHF
TRBV6-1,TRBJ1-5,CASTFDRRSGNQPQHF
TRBV20-1,TRBJ2-1,CSARDLAGNEQFF
TRBV11-2,TRBJ2-3,CASSLEAASFSTDTQYF
TRBV10-3,TRBJ2-3,CAISAIEDTQYF
TRBV5-1,TRBJ2-5,CASSLAGDRQETQYF
TRBV14,TRBJ2-7,CASSQRLATYYEQYF
TRBV27,TRBJ1-2,CASSLRTGNYGYTF
TRBV20-1,TRBJ1-6,CSAREVSGGRSPLHF
TRBV20-1,TRBJ2-2,CSASPQTGELFF
TRBV4-1,TRBJ1-1,CASSQDGSAGNTEAFF
TRBV12-3/TRBV12-4,TRBJ1-1,CASGDRDSEAFF
TRBV7-2,TRBJ1-6,CASSSDGYNSPLHF
TRBV15,TRBJ2-3,CATSRDGLAAGGTQYF
TRBV13,TRBJ1-5,CASSPKGTDSNQPQHF
TRBV20-1,TRBJ1-2,CSAPGNRGTDYGYTF
TRBV7-3,TRBJ1-5,CASSLGTGFQPQHF
TRBV6-1,TRBJ1-6,CASGRDSYNSPLHF
TRBV5-6,TRBJ2-1,CASSLSLAGAIFDNEQFF
TRBV20-1,TRBJ2-3,CSAIKTPGTGSTDTQYF
TRBV5-1,TRBJ2-6,CASSTKGTDLISGANVLTF
TRBV7-9,TRBJ2-5,CASSRQWGVNQETQYF
TRBV12-3/TRBV12-4,TRBJ2-2,CASTSGLLGTGELFF
TRBV11-2,TRBJ1-4,CASSFTPAGMAEVNEKLFF
TRBV9,TRBJ1-6,CASRGGARNSPLHF
TRBV19,TRBJ1-2,CASNDRDYGYTF
TRBV20-1,TRBJ1-1,CSASIDSLNTEAFF
TRBV6-1,TRBJ2-7,CASSREGTGPIEQYF
TRBV6-9,TRBJ2-2,CASSYYDQGTGELFF
TRBV27,TRBJ1-2,CASSPRRGDHGYTF